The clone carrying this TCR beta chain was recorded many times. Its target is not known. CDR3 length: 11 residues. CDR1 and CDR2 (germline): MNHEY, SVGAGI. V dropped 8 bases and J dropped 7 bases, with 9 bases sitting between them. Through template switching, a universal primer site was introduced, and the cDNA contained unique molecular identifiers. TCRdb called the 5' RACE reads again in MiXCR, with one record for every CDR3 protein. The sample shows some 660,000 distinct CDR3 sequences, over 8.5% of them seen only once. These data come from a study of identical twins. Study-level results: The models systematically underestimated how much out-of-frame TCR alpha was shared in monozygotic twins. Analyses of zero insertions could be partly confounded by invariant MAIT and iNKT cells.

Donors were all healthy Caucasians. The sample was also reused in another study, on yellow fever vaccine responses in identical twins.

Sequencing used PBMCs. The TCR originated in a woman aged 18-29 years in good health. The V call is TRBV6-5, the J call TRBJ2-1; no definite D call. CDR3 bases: TGTGCCAGCCGGAACGAAAATGAGCAGTTCTTC. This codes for CASRNENEQFF.